What follows is one TCR beta chain and its context. Original data processing: For nucleated cells, counts were estimated from reference gene primer amplification. Repertoires were generated with immunoSEQ multiplex PCR, while TCRdb's copy carries only in-frame clones and drops some. V, J and clone size are those of that table, while D and trimming were read from the DNA. Of hundreds of thousands of clones detected, 65% to 90% appear once; the ten largest clones hold around 7.8%. The sample is drawn from a study of blood T cell repertoires in COVID-19. Across the study: Samples representing acute and convalescent COVID-19 were sourced from the United States, Italy and Spain.

Sequenced input: peripheral blood. This clonotype originated in a human donor in a cohort sampled during active COVID-19.

The CDR3 sequence is CASSLGSGVTDTQYF. The CDR3 DNA reads TGTGCCAGCAGCTTGGGGTCAGGGGTCACAGATACGCAGTATTTT. The rearrangement links TRBV7-3 to TRBJ2-3; D is perhaps TRBD1 (6 bases). Germline V CDR1 and CDR2: SGHTA, FQGTGA. Trimming left V 3 bases short and J 2 bases short, with 12 bases between. CDR3 length equals 15 residues.